This TCR beta chain was observed in a study of blood T cell repertoires in COVID-19. For the study at large: Samples taken during acute and convalescent COVID-19 were collected in the United States, Italy and Spain. From T cells, B-cell-depleted T cells, or PBMCs came the material, which was cDNA or gDNA.

Original processing notes: Reference gene primer amplification gave nucleated cell count estimates. The repertoire was sequenced with immunoSEQ multiplex PCR; TCRdb's copy has only in-frame clones and lacks some. V and J calls and clone size are copied from that table; D and trimming were computed from the DNA. The table lists around 130,000 clones, 80% to 90% of them singletons. The CDR3 runs to 15 residues. CDR1 SGHKS and CDR2 YYEKEE come from the germline V gene (reference sequence). The germline V and J ends were trimmed by 2 bases and 0 bases, with 12 bases remaining between them. The specimen sequenced was peripheral blood. The V call is TRBV5-5, the J call TRBJ2-7; D is unclear. This TCR derives from a man aged 65-85 years with active or convalescent COVID-19. CDR3 nucleotide sequence: TGTGCCAGCAGCTTAGACGACGGAGCCTCCTACGAGCAGTACTTC. Residues: CASSLDDGASYEQYF.